Here is one TCR beta chain with its context. The source of the sample is a study of blood T cell repertoires in COVID-19. About the study: From T cells, B-cell-depleted T cells, or PBMCs came the material, which was cDNA or gDNA.

As processed by the authors: Scientists estimated how many nucleated cells there were by amplifying reference gene primers. Assay used: immunoSEQ multiplex PCR; TCRdb lists only in-frame clones, some missing. V and J calls and clone size are as listed in that table; D and trimming were resolved from the DNA. Among about 330,000 clones, approximately 88% were seen once, and the ten largest hold over 4.5%. The CDR3 is 21 amino acids. CDR1 SNHLY and CDR2 FYNNEI come from the germline V gene. V lost 0 bases to trimming and J lost 5 bases; unmatched junction nucleotides: 10. Two negative PCRs, clearance, or symptom resolution were required of recovered Cohort 3 donors.

The specimen was PBMCs or T cells enriched from blood (not recorded which). The receptor comes from a man between 25 and 39 years old who had recovered from COVID-19. The chain combines TRBV2 with TRBJ2-6; 16 bases fit TRBD2. The CDR3 coding sequence is TGTGCCAGCAGTGAAGCCTTTTCCGGGACTAGCGGGGGGGAAAGGGCCAACGTCCTGACTTTC. Translating it yields CASSEAFSGTSGGERANVLTF.